This TCR beta chain was captured in a study of blood T cell repertoires in COVID-19. Clones were read by immunoSEQ multiplex PCR, and TCRdb kept only the in-frame ones, dropping some. The sample has 250,000 to 300,000 clones, 75% to 90% seen once. The CDR3 has 13 residues. The ends lost 3 bases at V and 10 bases at J; junction bases unmatched: 4. CDR1 and CDR2 from the germline V gene are LGHNA and YNFKEQ. The clonotype originates from a woman in her sixties or seventies with COVID-19, enrolled during active disease. This chain links TRBV4-2 with TRBJ2-1; 9 nucleotides agree with TRBD1. Sequencing used peripheral blood. The CDR3 bases are TGTGCCAGCAGCCAGGATACAGGGGGCGAGCAGTTCTTC. This gives the protein CASSQDTGGEQFF.